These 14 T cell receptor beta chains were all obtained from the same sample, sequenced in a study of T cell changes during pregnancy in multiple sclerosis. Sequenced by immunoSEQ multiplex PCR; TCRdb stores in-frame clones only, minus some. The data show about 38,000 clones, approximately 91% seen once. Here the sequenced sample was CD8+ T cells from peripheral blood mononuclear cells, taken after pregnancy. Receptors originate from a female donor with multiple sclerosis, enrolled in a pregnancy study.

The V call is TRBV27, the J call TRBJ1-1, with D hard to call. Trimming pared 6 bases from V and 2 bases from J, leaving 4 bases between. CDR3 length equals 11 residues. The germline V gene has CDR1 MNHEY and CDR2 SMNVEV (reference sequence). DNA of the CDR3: TGTGCCAGCAGGCTAAACACTGAAGCTTTCTTT. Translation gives CASRLNTEAFF.

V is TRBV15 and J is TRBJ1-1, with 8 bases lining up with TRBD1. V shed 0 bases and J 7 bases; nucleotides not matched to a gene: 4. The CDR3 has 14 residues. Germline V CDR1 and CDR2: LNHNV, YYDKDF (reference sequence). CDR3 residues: CATSRDSTGGEAFF. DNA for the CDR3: TGTGCCACCAGCAGAGATAGCACAGGGGGTGAAGCTTTCTTT. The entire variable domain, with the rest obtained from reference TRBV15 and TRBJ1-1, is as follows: DAMVIQNPRYQVTQFGKPVTLSCSQTLNHNVMYWYQQKSSQAPKLLFHYYDKDFNNEADTPDNFQSRRPNTSFCFLDIRSPGLGDTAMYLCATSRDSTGGEAFFGQGTRLTVV.

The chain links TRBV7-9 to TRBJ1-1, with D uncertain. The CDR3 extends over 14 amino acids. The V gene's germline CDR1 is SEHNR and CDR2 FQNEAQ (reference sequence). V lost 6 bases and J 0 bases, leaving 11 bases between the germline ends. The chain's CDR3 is CASSEDWVNTEAFF. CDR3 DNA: TGTGCCAGCAGTGAGGACTGGGTGAACACTGAAGCTTTCTTT.

CDR3 nucleotide sequence: TGTGCCAGCAGCTGGACTAGCGGGAGAGGGGAGCAGTACTTC. Amino acid sequence: CASSWTSGRGEQYF. This chain uses TRBV7-9 with TRBJ2-7, with 13 bases aligning to TRBD2. CDR3 length equals 14 residues. CDR1 and CDR2 from the germline V gene are SEHNR and FQNEAQ (reference sequence). V dropped 4 bases and J dropped 7; count of bases not matched to a gene: 4.

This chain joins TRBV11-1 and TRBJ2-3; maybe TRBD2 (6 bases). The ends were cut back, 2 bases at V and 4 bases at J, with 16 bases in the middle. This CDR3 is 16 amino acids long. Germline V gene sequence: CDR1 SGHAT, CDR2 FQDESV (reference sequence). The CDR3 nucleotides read TGTGCCAGCAGCTTACGGGCGGGACCGTCATCAGATACGCAGTATTTT. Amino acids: CASSLRAGPSSDTQYF.

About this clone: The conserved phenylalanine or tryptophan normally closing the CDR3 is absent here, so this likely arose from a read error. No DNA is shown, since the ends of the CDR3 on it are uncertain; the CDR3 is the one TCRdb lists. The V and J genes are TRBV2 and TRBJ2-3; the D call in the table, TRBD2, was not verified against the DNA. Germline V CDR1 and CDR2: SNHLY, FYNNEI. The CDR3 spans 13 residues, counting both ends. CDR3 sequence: CASSGGTSRPQGL.

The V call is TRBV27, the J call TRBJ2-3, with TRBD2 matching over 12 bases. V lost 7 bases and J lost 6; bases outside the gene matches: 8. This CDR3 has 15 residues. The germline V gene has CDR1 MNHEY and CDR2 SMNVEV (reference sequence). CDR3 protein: CASTLAGGGSDTQYF. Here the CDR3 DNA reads TGTGCCAGCACCCTAGCGGGAGGGGGATCGGATACGCAGTATTTT.

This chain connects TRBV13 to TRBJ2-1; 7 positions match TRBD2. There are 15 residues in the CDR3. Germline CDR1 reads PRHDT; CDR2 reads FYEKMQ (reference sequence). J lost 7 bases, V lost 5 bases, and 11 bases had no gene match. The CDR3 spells CASSGTPGGSNEQFF. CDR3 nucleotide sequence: TGTGCCAGCAGCGGAACCCCCGGGGGGTCGAATGAGCAGTTCTTC.

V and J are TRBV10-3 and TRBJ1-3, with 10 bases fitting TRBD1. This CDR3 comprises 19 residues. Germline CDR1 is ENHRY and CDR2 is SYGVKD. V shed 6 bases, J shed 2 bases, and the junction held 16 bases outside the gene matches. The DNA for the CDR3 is TGTGCCATCAGCGCGCGCGTTTCCGGGACAGGGGAGGCTGGAAACACCATATATTTT. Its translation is CAISARVSGTGEAGNTIYF.

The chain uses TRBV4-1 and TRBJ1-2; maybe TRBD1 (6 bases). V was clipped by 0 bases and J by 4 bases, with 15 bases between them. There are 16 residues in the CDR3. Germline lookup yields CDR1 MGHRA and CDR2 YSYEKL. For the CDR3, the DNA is TGCGCCAGCAGCCAAGAGTGGGGGGGCAGTAGCTATGGCTACACCTTC. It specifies CASSQEWGGSSYGYTF.

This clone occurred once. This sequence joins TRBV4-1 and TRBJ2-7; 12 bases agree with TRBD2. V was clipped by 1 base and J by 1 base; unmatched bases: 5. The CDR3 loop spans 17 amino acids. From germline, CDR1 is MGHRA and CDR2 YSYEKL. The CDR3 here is CASSQGGGLAGSYEQYF. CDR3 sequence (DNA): TGCGCCAGCAGCCAAGGGGGTGGACTAGCGGGGTCCTACGAGCAGTACTTC.

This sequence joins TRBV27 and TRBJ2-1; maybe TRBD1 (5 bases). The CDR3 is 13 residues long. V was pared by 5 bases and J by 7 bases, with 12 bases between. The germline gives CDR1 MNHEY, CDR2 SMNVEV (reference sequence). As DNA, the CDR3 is TGTGCCAGCAGTCAAGCTAGGGGAAATGAGCAGTTCTTC. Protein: CASSQARGNEQFF.

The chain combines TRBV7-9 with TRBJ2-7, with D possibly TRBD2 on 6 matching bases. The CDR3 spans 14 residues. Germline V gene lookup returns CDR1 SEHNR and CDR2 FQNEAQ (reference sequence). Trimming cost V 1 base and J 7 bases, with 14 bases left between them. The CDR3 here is CASSLVIAAGEQYF. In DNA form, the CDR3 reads TGTGCCAGCAGCTTAGTGATAGCGGCGGGGGAGCAGTACTTC.

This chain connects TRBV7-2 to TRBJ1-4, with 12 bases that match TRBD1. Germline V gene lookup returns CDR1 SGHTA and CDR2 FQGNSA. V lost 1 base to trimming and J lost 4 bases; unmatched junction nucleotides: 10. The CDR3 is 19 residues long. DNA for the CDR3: TGTGCCAGCAGCTTAGGCCTCCGGGACAGGGGGCGGAGTAATGAAAAACTGTTTTTT. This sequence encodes CASSLGLRDRGRSNEKLFF.